This TCR beta chain was profiled in a study of shared clonotypes between healthy human individuals. The germline V and J ends were trimmed by 2 bases and 9 bases, with 20 bases remaining between them. The germline V gene has CDR1 SGHDN and CDR2 FVKESK. This CDR3 region has 15 residues. Sequencing was performed with immunoSEQ multiplex PCR; in TCRdb, only in-frame clones are kept and a portion is missing. The sample has under 1 million clones, roughly 96% seen once; the top ten hold less than 0.25%. CD45RO-negative, CCR7-positively selected cells formed the naive CD8 fraction, excluding terminally differentiated effector memory CD45RA+ cells.

The TCR was taken from a man aged 25-40 years in good health. This chain joins TRBV14 and TRBJ2-7; the D is unclear. The specimen was naive CD8+ T cells sorted from blood. The chain's CDR3 is CASSQQAYGFRGQYF. CDR3 bases: TGTGCCAGCAGCCAACAAGCCTACGGCTTTCGAGGGCAGTACTTC.